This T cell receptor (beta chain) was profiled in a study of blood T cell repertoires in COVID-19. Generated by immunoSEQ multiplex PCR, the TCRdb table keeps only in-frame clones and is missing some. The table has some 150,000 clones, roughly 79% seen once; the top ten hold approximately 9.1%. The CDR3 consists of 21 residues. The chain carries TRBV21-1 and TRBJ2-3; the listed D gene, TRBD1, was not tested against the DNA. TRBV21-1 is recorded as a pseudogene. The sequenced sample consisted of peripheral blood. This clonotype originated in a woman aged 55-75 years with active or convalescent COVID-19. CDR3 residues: CASSKEEDSPRMGADTDTQYF. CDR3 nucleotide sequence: TGTGCCAGCAGCAAAGAAGAGGACAGCCCCAGGATGGGGGCCGACACAGATACGCAGTATTTT.